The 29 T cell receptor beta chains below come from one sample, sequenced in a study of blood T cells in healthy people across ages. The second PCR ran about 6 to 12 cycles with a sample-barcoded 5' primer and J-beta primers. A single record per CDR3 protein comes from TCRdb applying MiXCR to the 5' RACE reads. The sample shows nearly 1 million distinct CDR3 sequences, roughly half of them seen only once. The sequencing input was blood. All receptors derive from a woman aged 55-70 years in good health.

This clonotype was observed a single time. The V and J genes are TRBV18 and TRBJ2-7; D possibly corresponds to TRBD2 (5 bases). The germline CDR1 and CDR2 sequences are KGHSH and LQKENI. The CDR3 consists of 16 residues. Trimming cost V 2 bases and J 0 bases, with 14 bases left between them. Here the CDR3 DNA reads TGTGCCAGCTCACCAATTGGACTTTTAAGCTCCTACGAGCAGTACTTC. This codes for CASSPIGLLSSYEQYF.

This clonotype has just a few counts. CDR3 region: CASSLGDSVYNEQFF. CDR3 sequence (DNA): TGCGCCAGCAGCTTGGGGGACTCTGTTTACAATGAGCAGTTCTTC. This chain links TRBV5-1 with TRBJ2-1, with D perhaps TRBD2 (6 bases). Trimming took off 0 bases at V and 4 bases at J, with 11 bases between the two ends. This CDR3 is built from 15 residues. CDR1 SGHRS and CDR2 YFSETQ come from the germline V gene. The whole variable domain, remainder taken from reference TRBV5-1 and TRBJ2-1, is KAGVTQTPRYLIKTRGQQVTLSCSPISGHRSVSWYQQTPGQGLQFLFEYFSETQRNKGNFPGRFSGRQFSNSRSEMNVSTLELGDSALYLCASSLGDSVYNEQFFGPGTRLTVL.

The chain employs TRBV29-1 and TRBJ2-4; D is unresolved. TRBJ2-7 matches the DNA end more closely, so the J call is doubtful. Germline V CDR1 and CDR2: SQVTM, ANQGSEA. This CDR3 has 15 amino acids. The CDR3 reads CSVELFVERAYEQYF. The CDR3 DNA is TGCAGCGTTGAGTTGTTCGTCGAAAGGGCTTACGAGCAGTACTTC.

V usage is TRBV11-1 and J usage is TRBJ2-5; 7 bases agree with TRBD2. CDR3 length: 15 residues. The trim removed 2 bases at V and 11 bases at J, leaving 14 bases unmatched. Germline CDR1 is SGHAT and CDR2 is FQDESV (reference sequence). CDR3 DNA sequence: TGTGCCAGCAGCTTACCTGGACTAGTAGTCAATGAGCAGTACTTC. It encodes CASSLPGLVVNEQYF.

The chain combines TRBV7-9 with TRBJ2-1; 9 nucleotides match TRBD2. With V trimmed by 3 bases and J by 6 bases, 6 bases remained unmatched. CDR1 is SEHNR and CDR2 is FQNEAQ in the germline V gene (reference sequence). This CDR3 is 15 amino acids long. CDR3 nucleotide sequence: TGTGCCAGCAGCTTGGTGTCTAGCGGGGCCAATGAGCAGTTCTTC. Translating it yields CASSLVSSGANEQFF.

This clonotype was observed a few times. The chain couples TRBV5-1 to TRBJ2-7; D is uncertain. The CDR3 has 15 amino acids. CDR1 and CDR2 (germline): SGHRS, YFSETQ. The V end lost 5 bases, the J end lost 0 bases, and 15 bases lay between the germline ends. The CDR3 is CASSPGLGSSYEQYF. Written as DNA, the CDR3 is TGCGCCAGCAGTCCCGGATTGGGCAGCTCCTACGAGCAGTACTTC.

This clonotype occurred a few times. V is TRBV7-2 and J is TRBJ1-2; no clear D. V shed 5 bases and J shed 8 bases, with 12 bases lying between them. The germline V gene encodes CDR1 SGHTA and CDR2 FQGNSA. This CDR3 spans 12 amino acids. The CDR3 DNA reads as TGTGCCAGCAGCCAAAACCGCTTCGGCTACACCTTC. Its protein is CASSQNRFGYTF.

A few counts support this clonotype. This chain's CDR3 is CASSKELALGYNEQFF. CDR3 DNA: TGCGCCAGCAGCAAAGAACTAGCGTTGGGTTACAATGAGCAGTTCTTC. The genes are TRBV5-1 and TRBJ2-1; 7 bases map to TRBD2. This CDR3 region has 16 residues. J gave up 4 bases and V 4 bases, and 11 bases lay outside the gene matches. Germline V gene lookup returns CDR1 SGHRS and CDR2 YFSETQ.

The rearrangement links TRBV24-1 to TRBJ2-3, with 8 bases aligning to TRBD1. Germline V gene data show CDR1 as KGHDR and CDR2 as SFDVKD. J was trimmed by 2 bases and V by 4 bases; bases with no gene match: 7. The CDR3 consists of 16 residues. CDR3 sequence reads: CATSDQGQDFTDTQYF. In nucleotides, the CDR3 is TGTGCCACCAGTGACCAGGGACAGGATTTCACAGATACGCAGTATTTT.

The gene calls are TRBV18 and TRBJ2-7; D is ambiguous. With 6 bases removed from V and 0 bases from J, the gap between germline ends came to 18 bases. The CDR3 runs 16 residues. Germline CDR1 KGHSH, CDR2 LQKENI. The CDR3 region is CASSPGPPDGSYEQYF. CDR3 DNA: TGTGCCAGCTCCCCAGGCCCCCCGGACGGCTCCTACGAGCAGTACTTC.

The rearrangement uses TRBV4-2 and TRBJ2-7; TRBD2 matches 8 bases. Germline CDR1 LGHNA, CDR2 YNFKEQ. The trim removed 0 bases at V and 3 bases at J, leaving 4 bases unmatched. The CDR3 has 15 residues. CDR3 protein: CASSQEGSGGYEQYF. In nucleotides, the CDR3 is TGTGCCAGCAGCCAAGAAGGGAGCGGGGGCTACGAGCAGTACTTC.

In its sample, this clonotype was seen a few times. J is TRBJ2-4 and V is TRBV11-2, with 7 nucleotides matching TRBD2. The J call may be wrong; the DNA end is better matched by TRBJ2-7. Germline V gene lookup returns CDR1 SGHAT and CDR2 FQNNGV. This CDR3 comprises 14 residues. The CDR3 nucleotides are TGTGCCAGCAGCAGCGGGACGAGGGTAGTCGAGCAGTACTTC. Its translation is CASSSGTRVVEQYF.

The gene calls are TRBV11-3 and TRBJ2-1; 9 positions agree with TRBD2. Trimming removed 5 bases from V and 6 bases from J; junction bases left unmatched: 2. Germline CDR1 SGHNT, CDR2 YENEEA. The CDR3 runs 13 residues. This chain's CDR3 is CASSRLAVNEQFF. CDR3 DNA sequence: TGTGCCAGCAGCCGACTAGCGGTCAATGAGCAGTTCTTC.

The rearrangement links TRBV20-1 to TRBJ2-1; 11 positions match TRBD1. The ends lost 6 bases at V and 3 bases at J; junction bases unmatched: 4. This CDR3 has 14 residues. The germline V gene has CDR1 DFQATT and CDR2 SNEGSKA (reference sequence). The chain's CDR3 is CSAGDRGFYNEQFF. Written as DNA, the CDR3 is TGCAGTGCGGGGGACAGGGGGTTCTACAATGAGCAGTTCTTC.

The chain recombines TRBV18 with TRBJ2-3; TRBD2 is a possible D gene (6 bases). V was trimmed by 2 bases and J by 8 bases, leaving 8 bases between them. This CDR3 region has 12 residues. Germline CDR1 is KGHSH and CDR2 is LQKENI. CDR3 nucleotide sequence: TGTGCCAGCTCACCATACGGGGGTACGCAGTATTTT. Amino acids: CASSPYGGTQYF.

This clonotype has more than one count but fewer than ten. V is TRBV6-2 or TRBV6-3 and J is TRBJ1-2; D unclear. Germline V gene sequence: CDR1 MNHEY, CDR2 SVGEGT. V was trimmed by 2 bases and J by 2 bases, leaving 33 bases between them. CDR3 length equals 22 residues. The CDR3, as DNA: TGTGCCAGCAGTTACACAGAAACCTTAGAGACCGTTCGAGTCGCAGCAAACTATGGCTACACCTTC. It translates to CASSYTETLETVRVAANYGYTF.

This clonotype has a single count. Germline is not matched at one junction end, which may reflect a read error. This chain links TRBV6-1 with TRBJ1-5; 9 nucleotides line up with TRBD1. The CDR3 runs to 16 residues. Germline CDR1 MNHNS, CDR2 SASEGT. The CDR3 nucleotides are TGTGCCAGCACCTTACAGGGGGCTGGGAGCAATCAACCCCAGCATTTT. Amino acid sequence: CASTLQGAGSNQPQHF.

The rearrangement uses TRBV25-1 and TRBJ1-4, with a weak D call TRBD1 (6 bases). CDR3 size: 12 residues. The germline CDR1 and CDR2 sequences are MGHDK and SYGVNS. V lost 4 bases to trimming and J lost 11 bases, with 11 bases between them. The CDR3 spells CASSAKTGKLFF. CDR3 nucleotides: TGTGCCAGCAGTGCCAAAACAGGGAAACTGTTTTTT.

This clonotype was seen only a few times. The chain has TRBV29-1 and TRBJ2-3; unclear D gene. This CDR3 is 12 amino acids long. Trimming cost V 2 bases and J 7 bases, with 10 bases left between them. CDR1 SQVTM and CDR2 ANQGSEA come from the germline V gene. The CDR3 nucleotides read TGCAGCGTTGAACCCGTTGCTAATACGCAGTATTTT. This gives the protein CSVEPVANTQYF.

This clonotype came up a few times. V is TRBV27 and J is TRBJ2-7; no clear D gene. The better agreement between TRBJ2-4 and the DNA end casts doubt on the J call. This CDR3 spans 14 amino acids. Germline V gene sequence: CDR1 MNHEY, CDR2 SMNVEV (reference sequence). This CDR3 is CASRLKGGKNIQYF. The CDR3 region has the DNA TGTGCCAGCCGATTAAAGGGTGGGAAAAACATTCAGTACTTC.

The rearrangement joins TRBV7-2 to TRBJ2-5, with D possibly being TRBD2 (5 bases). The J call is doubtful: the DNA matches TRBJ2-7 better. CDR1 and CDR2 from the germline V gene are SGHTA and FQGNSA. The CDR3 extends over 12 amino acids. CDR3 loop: CASSSGLDEQYF. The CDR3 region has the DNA TGTGCCAGCAGCTCAGGACTTGACGAGCAGTACTTC.

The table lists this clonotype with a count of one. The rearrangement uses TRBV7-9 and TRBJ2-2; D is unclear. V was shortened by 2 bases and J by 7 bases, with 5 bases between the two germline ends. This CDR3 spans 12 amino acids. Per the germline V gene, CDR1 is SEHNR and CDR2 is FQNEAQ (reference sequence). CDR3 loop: CASSLMGGELFF. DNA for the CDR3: TGTGCCAGCAGCTTAATGGGCGGGGAGCTGTTTTTT.

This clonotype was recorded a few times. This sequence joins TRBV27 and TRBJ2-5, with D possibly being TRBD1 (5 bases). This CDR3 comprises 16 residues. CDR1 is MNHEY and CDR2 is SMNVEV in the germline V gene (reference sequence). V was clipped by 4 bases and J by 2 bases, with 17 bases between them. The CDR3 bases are TGTGCCAGCAGTTCTCGGATCTCTGGGGCTCAAGAGACCCAGTACTTC. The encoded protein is CASSSRISGAQETQYF.

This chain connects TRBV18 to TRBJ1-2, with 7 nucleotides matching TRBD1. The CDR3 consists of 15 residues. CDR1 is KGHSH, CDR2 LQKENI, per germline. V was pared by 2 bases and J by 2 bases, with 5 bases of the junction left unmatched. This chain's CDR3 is CASSPSGQQNYGYTF. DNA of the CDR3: TGTGCCAGCTCACCATCGGGACAGCAAAACTATGGCTACACCTTC.

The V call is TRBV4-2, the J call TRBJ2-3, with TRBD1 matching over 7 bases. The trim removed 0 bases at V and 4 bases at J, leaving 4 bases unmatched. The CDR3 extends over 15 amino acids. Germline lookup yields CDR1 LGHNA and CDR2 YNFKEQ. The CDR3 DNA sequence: TGTGCCAGCAGCCAAGAGGCACAGGGGCCAGATACGCAGTATTTT. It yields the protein CASSQEAQGPDTQYF.

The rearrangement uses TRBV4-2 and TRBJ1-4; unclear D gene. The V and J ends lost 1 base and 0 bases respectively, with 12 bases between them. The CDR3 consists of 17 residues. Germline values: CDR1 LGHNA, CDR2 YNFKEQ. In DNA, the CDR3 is TGTGCCAGCAGCCAAGTGCCAGACTTTGCAACTAATGAAAAACTGTTTTTT. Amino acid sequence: CASSQVPDFATNEKLFF.

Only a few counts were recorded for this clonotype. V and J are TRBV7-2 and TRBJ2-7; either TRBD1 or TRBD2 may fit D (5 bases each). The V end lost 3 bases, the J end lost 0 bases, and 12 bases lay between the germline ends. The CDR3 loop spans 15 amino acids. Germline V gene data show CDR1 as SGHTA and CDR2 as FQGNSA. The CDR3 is CASSLGTFSSYEQYF. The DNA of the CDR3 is TGTGCCAGCAGCTTGGGGACCTTCAGCTCCTACGAGCAGTACTTC.

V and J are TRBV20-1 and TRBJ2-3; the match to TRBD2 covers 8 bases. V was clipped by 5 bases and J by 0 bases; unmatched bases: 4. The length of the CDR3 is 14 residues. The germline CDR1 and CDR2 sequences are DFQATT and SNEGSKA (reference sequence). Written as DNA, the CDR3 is TGCAGTGCTCCCAAGCGGGGGAGCACAGATACGCAGTATTTT. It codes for CSAPKRGSTDTQYF.

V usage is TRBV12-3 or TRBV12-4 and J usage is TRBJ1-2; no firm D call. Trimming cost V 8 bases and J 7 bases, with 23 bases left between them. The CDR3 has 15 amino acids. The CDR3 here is CASQRMGRAVGGYTF. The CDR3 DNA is TGTGCCAGCCAAAGGATGGGAAGGGCGGTAGGTGGCTACACCTTC.